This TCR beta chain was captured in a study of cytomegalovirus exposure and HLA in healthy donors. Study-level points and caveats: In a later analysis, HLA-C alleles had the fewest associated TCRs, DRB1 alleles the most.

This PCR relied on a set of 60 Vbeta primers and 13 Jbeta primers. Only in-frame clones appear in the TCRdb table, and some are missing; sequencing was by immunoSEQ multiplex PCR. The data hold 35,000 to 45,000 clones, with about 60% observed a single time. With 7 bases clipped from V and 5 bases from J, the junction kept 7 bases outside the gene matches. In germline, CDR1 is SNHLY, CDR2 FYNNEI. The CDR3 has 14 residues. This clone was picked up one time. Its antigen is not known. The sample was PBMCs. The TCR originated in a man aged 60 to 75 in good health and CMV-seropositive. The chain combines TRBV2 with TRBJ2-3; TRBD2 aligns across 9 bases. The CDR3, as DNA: TGTGCCAGCATAGGCGGGAGGGCCTTAGATACGCAGTATTTT. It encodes CASIGGRALDTQYF.